Presented here are 29 T cell receptor beta chains from one specimen sequenced in a study of blood T cell repertoires in COVID-19. Generated by immunoSEQ multiplex PCR, the TCRdb table keeps only in-frame clones and is missing some. The data contain about 280,000 clones, 88% of them seen just once; the ten biggest clones take up over 2%. The sequencing sample was made of PBMCs or T cells enriched from blood (not recorded which). The source of these receptors is a woman in her sixties or seventies in a cohort exposed to, infected with or recovered from COVID-19 (not recorded which).

This chain joins TRBV24-1 and TRBJ1-5; maybe TRBD1 (6 bases). Germline loops: CDR1 KGHDR, CDR2 SFDVKD. The CDR3 totals 15 residues. Trimming cost V 4 bases and J 6 bases, with 15 bases left between them. The CDR3 DNA is TGTGCCACCAGTGACCACAGGGAAGGGGGTCAGCCCCAGCATTTT. Translation gives CATSDHREGGQPQHF.

This clone was recorded once. The J gene is TRBJ1-5, the V gene TRBV6-2 or TRBV6-3; D remains ambiguous. The germline gives CDR1 MNHEY, CDR2 SVGEGT. The CDR3 sequence is 12 residues long. V shed 4 bases and J shed 4 bases, with 5 bases lying between them. The CDR3 DNA reads TGTGCCAGCAGTTTTTCTAATCAGCCCCAGCATTTT. This codes for CASSFSNQPQHF.

The V and J genes are TRBV11-3 and TRBJ2-1; 13 bases align to TRBD2. The CDR3 covers 15 residues. Losses at the gene ends were 3 bases for V and 7 bases for J; bases not matched to a gene: 3. Germline V CDR1 and CDR2: SGHNT, YENEEA. CDR3 region: CASSLTSGRHNEQFF. CDR3 in DNA: TGTGCCAGCAGCTTGACTAGCGGGAGGCATAATGAGCAGTTCTTC.

This chain joins TRBV19 and TRBJ2-1, with 10 bases that match TRBD2. Germline loops: CDR1 LNHDA, CDR2 SQIVND (reference sequence). CDR3 length: 16 residues. V lost 6 bases, J lost 5 bases, and 10 bases stayed unmatched. The CDR3, as DNA: TGTGCCAGTAGGCCATTCCCCCTAGCGGGGGACAATGAGCAGTTCTTC. Its protein product is CASRPFPLAGDNEQFF.

The gene calls are TRBV3-1 (or the pseudogene TRBV3-2) and TRBJ2-5; TRBD1 aligns across 11 bases. Germline CDR1 is LGHDT and CDR2 is YNNKEL (reference sequence). Unmatched junction bases numbered 7, after V lost 4 bases and J lost 0 bases. The CDR3 runs 17 residues. CDR3 loop: CASSRSGTGGNQETQYF. Written as DNA, the CDR3 is TGTGCCAGCAGCCGGTCAGGGACAGGGGGTAACCAAGAGACCCAGTACTTC.

The chain couples TRBV4-2 to TRBJ1-2; a possible D gene is TRBD1 (5 bases). This CDR3 comprises 14 residues. CDR1 and CDR2 from the germline V gene are LGHNA and YNFKEQ. Trimming removed 0 bases at V and 8 bases at J, with 13 bases between. In DNA form, the CDR3 reads TGTGCCAGCAGCCAAGAGTCCCAGGGTTGGGGCTACACCTTC. Its translation is CASSQESQGWGYTF.

The chain recombines TRBV27 with TRBJ2-7, with 14 bases that match TRBD2. This CDR3 is built from 15 residues. CDR1 and CDR2 from the germline V gene are MNHEY and SMNVEV (reference sequence). V dropped 8 bases and J dropped 2; count of bases not matched to a gene: 5. For the CDR3, the DNA is TGTGCCAGCGGGACTAGCGGGAGTCGGGCCTACGAGCAGTACTTC. This gives the protein CASGTSGSRAYEQYF.

The chain links TRBV7-2 to TRBJ1-5, with 8 nucleotides matching TRBD1. CDR3 size: 15 residues. Per germline, CDR1 SGHTA and CDR2 FQGNSA. The J segment lost 0 bases and the V segment lost 5 bases, leaving 3 bases of the junction unmatched. The CDR3 DNA sequence: TGTGCCAGCAGCCGCACAGGGGGTAGCAATCAGCCCCAGCATTTT. Translated: CASSRTGGSNQPQHF.

The J gene is TRBJ2-1, the V gene TRBV5-1; 8 nucleotides line up with TRBD2. This CDR3 is 17 amino acids long. The germline V gene has CDR1 SGHRS and CDR2 YFSETQ. J gave up 5 bases and V 2 bases, and 12 bases lay outside the gene matches. Here the CDR3 reads CASSLGVVAGPDNEQFF. The CDR3 DNA follows: TGCGCCAGCAGCTTAGGGGTAGTAGCGGGGCCAGACAATGAGCAGTTCTTC.

This clone was seen a handful of times. The genes are TRBV28 and TRBJ1-1; perhaps TRBD1 as D (6 bases). This CDR3 comprises 16 residues. Germline V gives CDR1 MDHEN, CDR2 SYDVKM. V lost 4 bases and J lost 0, with 15 bases in between. DNA for the CDR3: TGTGCCAGCAGTTATTTCGGGACACAAGTGAACACTGAAGCTTTCTTT. Translated: CASSYFGTQVNTEAFF.

The chain has TRBV2 and TRBJ2-3; 12 bases map to TRBD2. The CDR3 is 15 amino acids. Germline V gene data show CDR1 as SNHLY and CDR2 as FYNNEI. J gave up 7 bases and V 2 bases, and 4 bases lay outside the gene matches. CDR3 sequence (DNA): TGTGCCAGCAGTGAATCTAGCGGGAGGGCAAATACGCAGTATTTT. Amino acids: CASSESSGRANTQYF.

V and J are TRBV6-2 or TRBV6-3 and TRBJ2-4, with 9 bases identical to TRBD1. This CDR3 spans 15 amino acids. Per germline, CDR1 MNHEY and CDR2 SVGEGT. V dropped 5 bases and J dropped 3; count of bases not matched to a gene: 5. CDR3 sequence: CASSPRDRDKNIQYF. DNA for the CDR3: TGTGCCAGCAGTCCCCGGGACAGGGACAAAAACATTCAGTACTTC.

The chain is built from TRBV10-1 and TRBJ1-6; D gene uncertain. Trimming pared 5 bases from V and 5 bases from J, leaving 10 bases between. CDR1 and CDR2 (germline): WNHNN, SYGVQD (reference sequence). This CDR3 has 14 amino acids. This CDR3 reads CASSSGLDNSPLHF. For the CDR3, the DNA is TGCGCCAGCAGTTCGGGGTTGGATAATTCACCCCTCCACTTT.

The rearrangement links TRBV28 to TRBJ2-2; D is perhaps TRBD1 (6 bases). Trimming pared 11 bases from V and 7 bases from J, leaving 11 bases between. The CDR3 has 11 residues. Germline assignment: CDR1 MDHEN and CDR2 SYDVKM. The CDR3 region has the DNA TGTGCCGGTCAGGGGTTCGGGGAGCTGTTTTTT. Amino acid sequence: CAGQGFGELFF.

The chain has TRBV3-1 (or the pseudogene TRBV3-2) and TRBJ2-1, with D possibly matching TRBD2 (6 bases). CDR1 is LGHDT, CDR2 YNNKEL, per germline (reference sequence). The CDR3 has 15 residues. Trimming took off 4 bases at V and 0 bases at J, with 10 bases between the two ends. CDR3 region: CASSPWGDSYNEQFF. The CDR3 DNA reads as TGTGCCAGCAGCCCGTGGGGGGACTCCTACAATGAGCAGTTCTTC.

The V call is TRBV7-9, the J call TRBJ1-5; TRBD1 matches 7 bases. This CDR3 has 18 residues. CDR1 SEHNR and CDR2 FQNEAQ come from the germline V gene (reference sequence). After removal of 5 bases from V and 1 base from J, the junction contained 14 bases not matched to a gene. CDR3: CASSVGQITLASNQPQHF. The DNA for the CDR3 is TGTGCCAGCAGCGTGGGACAGATCACATTAGCGAGCAATCAGCCCCAGCATTTT.

The J gene is TRBJ2-1, the V gene TRBV1; TRBD2, as called in the table, went unchecked against the DNA. TRBV1 is noted as a pseudogene. This CDR3 contains 16 residues. The CDR3 region has the DNA TGCACCAGCAGCCAAGATTCGGAGCGGGACGGGTGTGAGCAGTTCTTC. Encoded protein: CTSSQDSERDGCEQFF.

The chain recombines TRBV18 with TRBJ2-7; perhaps TRBD2 as D (5 bases). The CDR3 has 19 amino acids. Germline V lookup: CDR1 KGHSH, CDR2 LQKENI. The V end was cut by 3 bases, the J end by 3 bases, with 27 bases between. CDR3 loop: CASSPKSVFGTLARYEQYF. The CDR3 DNA follows: TGTGCCAGCTCACCTAAAAGCGTCTTTGGCACTCTAGCCCGCTACGAGCAGTACTTC.

The chain recombines TRBV12-5 with TRBJ1-1; 8 positions agree with TRBD1. The CDR3 is 14 amino acids. In germline, CDR1 is LGHNT, CDR2 FRNRAP. V lost 5 bases, J lost 4 bases, and 6 bases stayed unmatched. CDR3 sequence reads: CASGTSQGATEAFF. CDR3 coding DNA: TGTGCTAGTGGTACCTCGCAGGGGGCCACTGAAGCTTTCTTT.

The chain has TRBV27 and TRBJ1-1; no reliable D call. The CDR3 consists of 14 residues. The ends were cut back, 7 bases at V and 7 bases at J, with 19 bases in the middle. The germline CDR1 and CDR2 sequences are MNHEY and SMNVEV (reference sequence). In nucleotides, the CDR3 is TGTGCCAGCATTGCGATCTCCCTCCGGGGTGAAGCTTTCTTT. This gives the protein CASIAISLRGEAFF.

This sequence joins TRBV13 and TRBJ1-4; 11 nucleotides line up with TRBD1. Unmatched junction bases numbered 15, after V lost 5 bases and J lost 7 bases. Germline V gene lookup returns CDR1 PRHDT and CDR2 FYEKMQ (reference sequence). The CDR3 has 18 amino acids. The DNA of the CDR3 is TGTGCCAGCAGCCGCTCTGGACAGGGGGCGCGGATAAGTGAAAAACTGTTTTTT. Translation gives CASSRSGQGARISEKLFF.

V usage is TRBV5-1 and J usage is TRBJ1-4, with a tentative D call TRBD1 (5 bases). Germline assignment: CDR1 SGHRS and CDR2 YFSETQ. Trimming took 3 bases from V and 6 from J, leaving 18 bases between them. The CDR3 runs 16 residues. DNA of the CDR3: TGCGCCAGCAGCTCGGGGGGGTCCGGCCACCATGAAAAACTGTTTTTT. Translated: CASSSGGSGHHEKLFF.

The J gene is TRBJ2-6, the V gene TRBV19; D ambiguous. Germline assignment: CDR1 LNHDA and CDR2 SQIVND (reference sequence). CDR3 length: 15 amino acids. The ends were cut back, 6 bases at V and 0 bases at J, with 9 bases in the middle. CDR3 DNA: TGTGCCAGTAGCCCTTGGCACTCTGGGGCCAACGTCCTGACTTTC. It specifies CASSPWHSGANVLTF.

The CDR3 protein is CASSPRLRAEGTEAFF. CDR3 DNA: TGTGCCAGCAGCCCTAGGTTAAGGGCCGAGGGCACTGAAGCTTTCTTT. The chain carries TRBV3-1 (or the pseudogene TRBV3-2) and TRBJ1-1; no clear D. The CDR3 is made up of 16 amino acids. Trimming pared 4 bases from V and 4 bases from J, leaving 19 bases between. Looked up from germline, CDR1 is LGHDT and CDR2 is YNNKEL (reference sequence).

The chain joins TRBV27 to TRBJ2-1, with 10 bases fitting TRBD2. Germline assignment: CDR1 MNHEY and CDR2 SMNVEV (reference sequence). The CDR3 is made up of 15 amino acids. V shed 5 bases and J 4 bases; nucleotides not matched to a gene: 5. The CDR3 sequence is CASSPSSGSYNEQFF. DNA for the CDR3: TGTGCCAGCAGTCCCTCTAGCGGGAGTTACAATGAGCAGTTCTTC.

The chain links TRBV5-1 to TRBJ1-6, with TRBD1 matching over 7 bases. The CDR3 consists of 16 residues. With 4 bases clipped from V and 6 bases from J, the junction kept 10 bases outside the gene matches. Germline V gene sequence: CDR1 SGHRS, CDR2 YFSETQ. The chain's CDR3 is CASSPSLTGVNSPLHF. The CDR3 DNA reads TGCGCCAGCAGCCCTAGCCTAACAGGGGTTAATTCACCCCTCCACTTT.

The J gene is TRBJ2-1, the V gene TRBV28, with TRBD2 matching 11 bases. The J segment lost 6 bases and the V segment lost 0 bases, leaving 1 base of the junction unmatched. CDR3 length equals 15 residues. Germline CDR1 is MDHEN and CDR2 is SYDVKM. DNA of the CDR3: TGTGCCAGCAGTTTATGGGGGACTAGCGGCAATGAGCAGTTCTTC. Its protein product is CASSLWGTSGNEQFF.

The rearrangement uses TRBV5-6 and TRBJ2-7; 8 positions agree with TRBD1. CDR1 is SGHDT, CDR2 YYEEEE, per germline. The CDR3 has 14 residues. Trimming at V came to 4 bases and at J to 3 bases, leaving 6 bases not matched to a gene. The CDR3 DNA reads TGTGCCAGCAGCAATGGACAGGGTTACTACGAGCAGTACTTC. Its translation is CASSNGQGYYEQYF.

V gene TRBV18 combines with J gene TRBJ1-1; the match to TRBD1 covers 8 bases. CDR3 size: 17 residues. Germline CDR1 and CDR2: KGHSH and LQKENI. With 3 bases clipped from V and 1 base from J, the junction kept 10 bases outside the gene matches. Here the CDR3 reads CASSPPRGQGRNTEAFF. As DNA, the CDR3 is TGTGCCAGCTCACCGCCCAGGGGGCAAGGGAGGAACACTGAAGCTTTCTTT.